This entry is about one T cell receptor beta chain. Clones were sequenced by immunoSEQ multiplex PCR, and TCRdb holds only the in-frame ones, with some missing. Found here are approximately 45,000 clones, 96% of them singletons; the top ten hold 0.37%. The source of the sample is a study of technical replicates of blood from four donors. The germline V gene encodes CDR1 KGHSH and CDR2 LQKENI. The V gene end was trimmed by 3 bases and the J gene end by 1 base; junction bases not matched to a gene: 8. The CDR3 extends over 19 amino acids. The TCR comes from a human donor in good health. The J gene is TRBJ2-6, the V gene TRBV18; 11 bases are a match to TRBD1. Sequencing was carried out using T cells isolated from PBMCs. The chain's CDR3 is CASSPTVGTGGSGANVLTF. The CDR3 region has the DNA TGTGCCAGCTCACCTACCGTCGGGACAGGGGGTTCTGGGGCCAACGTCCTGACTTTC.